Each of the 27 T cell receptor beta chains below was sequenced from the same sample in a study of cytomegalovirus exposure and HLA in healthy donors (dated by TCRdb to 2015 to 2018). The library was obtained by the immunoSEQ multiplex PCR assay. For the multiplex PCR, a mixture combining 60 forward primers for TCR Vbeta segments and 13 reverse primers for TCR Jbeta segments was used. The source is immuneACCESS, and TCRdb retained only in-frame sequences with V and J called. Part of the clones is not carried over; for the studies checked, unresolved V genes explain less than half of this, and the remainder is unexplained. The sample table records 100,000 to 150,000 clones; about 73% of these occur just once. The ten largest account for over 2% of the sample. Sequencing input: PBMCs. Every receptor here comes from a woman aged 40 to 49 in good health and CMV-seropositive.

This sequence joins TRBV4-2 and TRBJ2-7, with 10 bases identical to TRBD2. The V segment lost 4 bases and the J segment 2 bases; nucleotides outside the gene matches: 8. Germline values: CDR1 LGHNA, CDR2 YNFKEQ. The CDR3 totals 16 residues. In DNA form, the CDR3 reads TGTGCCAGCAGCCGCAACCCTAGCGGGGGAACCTACGAGCAGTACTTC. Translated, it gives CASSRNPSGGTYEQYF.

The CDR3 DNA reads TGTGCCAGCAGTTACTGGGCGGGGGATGGAAACACCATATATTTT. Translating it yields CASSYWAGDGNTIYF. This chain uses TRBV6-6 with TRBJ1-3, with D maybe TRBD1 (5 bases). Germline V gene lookup returns CDR1 MNHNY and CDR2 SVGAGI (reference sequence). This CDR3 region has 15 residues. V gave up 1 base and J gave up 3 bases, with 10 bases separating them.

V gene TRBV5-1 combines with J gene TRBJ1-6; TRBD1 might be the D (5 bases). This CDR3 contains 17 residues. V was cut by 0 bases and J by 3 bases, with 13 bases left in between. Germline lookup yields CDR1 SGHRS and CDR2 YFSETQ. The CDR3 sequence: CASSLGTDRHYNSPLHF. CDR3 bases: TGCGCCAGCAGCTTGGGAACCGACAGACACTATAATTCACCCCTCCACTTT.

The chain employs TRBV7-2 and TRBJ2-2, with a weak D call TRBD1 (6 bases). V was trimmed by 3 bases and J by 3 bases, leaving 11 bases between them. The CDR3 covers 15 residues. Germline V gene sequence: CDR1 SGHTA, CDR2 FQGNSA. Here the CDR3 DNA reads TGTGCCAGCAGCTTTGGGGGACAATACACCGGGGAGCTGTTTTTT. It translates to CASSFGGQYTGELFF.

This chain connects TRBV7-9 to TRBJ2-2, with 7 bases identical to TRBD2. Germline assignment: CDR1 SEHNR and CDR2 FQNEAQ (reference sequence). The CDR3 loop spans 15 amino acids. Trimming cost V 4 bases and J 2 bases; bases outside gene matches: 4. CDR3 sequence reads: CASSYTGGNTGELFF. Here the CDR3 DNA reads TGTGCCAGCAGCTATACGGGAGGCAACACCGGGGAGCTGTTTTTT.

The CDR3 nucleotides read TGTGCCAGCAGCTTGGACGGACAGATAATCACAGATACGCAGTATTTT. Protein product: CASSLDGQIITDTQYF. The chain has TRBV5-4 and TRBJ2-3, with D maybe TRBD1 (6 bases). Germline V gene sequence: CDR1 SGHNT, CDR2 YYREEE (reference sequence). With 0 bases removed from V and 2 bases from J, the gap between germline ends came to 13 bases. This CDR3 contains 16 residues.

This chain links TRBV7-9 with TRBJ1-4; no firm D call. The CDR3 consists of 15 residues. CDR1 is SEHNR and CDR2 is FQNEAQ in the germline V gene (reference sequence). V was trimmed by 1 base and J by 11 bases, leaving 17 bases between them. This chain's CDR3 is CASSLENALNAKLFF. The DNA for the CDR3 is TGTGCCAGCAGCTTAGAGAATGCCCTTAATGCGAAACTGTTTTTT.

The V gene is TRBV18, the J gene TRBJ2-6; no clear D. CDR1 is KGHSH and CDR2 is LQKENI in the germline V gene. Trimming removed 2 bases from V and 1 base from J, with 6 bases in between. CDR3 size: 15 residues. The CDR3 DNA sequence: TGTGCCAGCTCACCAACTCCGTCTGGGGCCAACGTCCTGACTTTC. This gives the protein CASSPTPSGANVLTF.

The CDR3 spells CASSLRGGHEVGETQYF. Written as DNA, the CDR3 is TGTGCCAGTAGTCTTCGGGGGGGGCACGAGGTAGGGGAGACCCAGTACTTC. V and J are TRBV19 and TRBJ2-5; 8 positions match TRBD2. The germline gives CDR1 LNHDA, CDR2 SQIVND (reference sequence). CDR3 length: 17 amino acids. The ends lost 5 bases at V and 5 bases at J; junction bases unmatched: 16.

CDR3 coding DNA: TGTGCCAGCAGCTTAGACGAAAGGGGCACTGAAGCTTTCTTT. Translated: CASSLDERGTEAFF. The chain links TRBV7-8 to TRBJ1-1; D might be TRBD1 (5 bases). The CDR3 extends over 14 amino acids. Germline CDR1 and CDR2: SGHVS and FQNEAQ. V gave up 1 base and J gave up 4 bases, with 10 bases separating them.

This clone was seen only a few times. The germline gene is not matched at one end of the junction; a read error may be the cause. The chain recombines TRBV5-6 with TRBJ1-4; D is possibly TRBD1 (5 bases). The germline V gene encodes CDR1 SGHDT and CDR2 YYEEEE. The CDR3 runs 15 residues. This CDR3 reads CASTLSGGTNEKLFF. The CDR3 DNA reads TGTGCCAGCACCTTGTCGGGGGGTACTAATGAAAAACTGTTTTTT.

This clone was counted a few times. The CDR3 here is CASSRDRNDYGYTF. The CDR3 DNA follows: TGTGCCAGCAGCCGAGACAGGAATGACTATGGCTACACCTTC. The chain couples TRBV5-5 to TRBJ1-2; possible D gene TRBD1, 6 bases. The CDR3 sequence is 14 residues long. The V end lost 4 bases, the J end lost 3 bases, and 13 bases lay between the germline ends. In germline, CDR1 is SGHKS, CDR2 YYEKEE (reference sequence).

This rearrangement joins TRBV5-4 to TRBJ1-1; D uncertain. The germline V gene has CDR1 SGHNT and CDR2 YYREEE (reference sequence). The ends were cut back, 4 bases at V and 1 base at J, with 14 bases in the middle. The CDR3 sequence is 15 residues long. CDR3 sequence: CASSQARKSNTEAFF. CDR3 bases: TGTGCCAGCAGCCAAGCCCGAAAGTCGAACACTGAAGCTTTCTTT.

The chain joins TRBV6-5 to TRBJ1-1, with D hard to call. Trimming stripped 6 bases from V and 7 bases from J, with 12 bases between. CDR3 length equals 12 residues. Germline CDR1 MNHEY, CDR2 SVGAGI. CDR3 region: CASSTSSVEAFF. The CDR3 DNA sequence: TGTGCCAGCAGCACTTCGTCTGTTGAAGCTTTCTTT.

The V call is TRBV5-4, the J call TRBJ2-5, with D maybe TRBD1 (6 bases). The J call may be wrong; the DNA end is better matched by TRBJ2-7. CDR3 length equals 13 residues. The germline V gene encodes CDR1 SGHNT and CDR2 YYREEE (reference sequence). This CDR3 is CASSLARGYEQYF. In DNA, the CDR3 is TGTGCCAGCAGCTTGGCCAGGGGCTACGAGCAGTACTTC.

The chain recombines TRBV4-3 with TRBJ2-7, with D uncertain. Germline-derived CDR1 and CDR2 are LGHNA and YSLEER. The CDR3 spans 13 residues. V lost 1 base and J lost 3, with 7 bases in between. The chain's CDR3 is CASSQGAGYEQYF. CDR3 DNA: TGCGCCAGCAGCCAAGGGGCAGGCTACGAGCAGTACTTC.

The chain links TRBV6-5 to TRBJ1-2; 7 bases map to TRBD1. Trimming at V came to 6 bases and at J to 4 bases, leaving 5 bases not matched to a gene. CDR1 MNHEY and CDR2 SVGAGI come from the germline V gene. The CDR3 contains 13 residues. CDR3 sequence (DNA): TGTGCCAGCAGCCCAGCAGGGGGCTATGGCTACACCTTC. Its translation is CASSPAGGYGYTF.

This clone came up a few times. The chain carries TRBV7-2 and TRBJ1-1; D remains ambiguous. V lost 3 bases and J 11 bases, leaving 16 bases between the germline ends. The germline CDR1 and CDR2 sequences are SGHTA and FQGNSA. The CDR3 length is 13 residues. The CDR3 sequence is CASSLTFFDTAFF. CDR3 DNA sequence: TGTGCCAGCAGCTTGACATTTTTCGATACGGCTTTCTTT.

The chain uses TRBV29-1 and TRBJ1-2; possible D gene TRBD1, 6 bases. Trimming left V 1 base short and J 5 bases short, with 14 bases between. CDR3 length: 14 residues. Germline V CDR1 and CDR2: SQVTM, ANQGSEA. The CDR3 nucleotides are TGCAGCGTTGAAGCCCCAGGGGTAAGGTATGGCTACACCTTC. Translated: CSVEAPGVRYGYTF.

The V gene is TRBV14, the J gene TRBJ1-4; 8 bases are a match to TRBD1. V dropped 1 base and J dropped 1; count of bases not matched to a gene: 5. The CDR3 loop spans 17 amino acids. Germline-derived CDR1 and CDR2 are SGHDN and FVKESK. As DNA, the CDR3 is TGTGCCAGCAGCCAAGGTGGCAGGGGGCAAACTAATGAAAAACTGTTTTTT. It yields the protein CASSQGGRGQTNEKLFF. Based on the CDR3 plus reference TRBV14 and TRBJ1-4, the full variable domain is EAGVTQFPSHSVIEKGQTVTLRCDPISGHDNLYWYRRVMGKEIKFLLHFVKESKQDESGMPNNRFLAERTGGTYSTLKVQPAELEDSGVYFCASSQGGRGQTNEKLFFGSGTQLSVL.

The rearrangement links TRBV29-1 to TRBJ1-1; no reliable D call. The V and J ends lost 1 base and 0 bases respectively, with 9 bases between them. CDR3 length: 14 residues. Germline CDR1 SQVTM, CDR2 ANQGSEA. CDR3 region: CSVEGVIMNTEAFF. The CDR3 DNA is TGCAGCGTTGAAGGCGTCATCATGAACACTGAAGCTTTCTTT.

The chain uses TRBV30 and TRBJ2-7; a weak D match, TRBD2 (5 bases). Germline V gene sequence: CDR1 GTSNPN, CDR2 SVGIG (reference sequence). The CDR3 totals 15 residues. V was pared by 4 bases and J by 1 base, with 17 bases between. The CDR3 is CAWTSTGFGSYEQYF. CDR3 DNA: TGTGCCTGGACCTCTACGGGGTTCGGGTCCTACGAGCAGTACTTC.

CDR3 amino acids: CASSRGPREAFF. The CDR3 DNA is TGTGCCAGCAGCCGAGGGCCGAGGGAAGCTTTCTTT. The chain links TRBV6-1 to TRBJ1-1; D uncertain. Trimming removed 6 bases from V and 8 bases from J, with 13 bases in between. The CDR3 runs 12 residues. CDR1 and CDR2 (germline): MNHNS, SASEGT.

The chain couples TRBV19 to TRBJ2-7; 7 bases are a match to TRBD2. The CDR3 runs 14 residues. V dropped 3 bases and J dropped 0; count of bases not matched to a gene: 2. Germline V gene lookup returns CDR1 LNHDA and CDR2 SQIVND (reference sequence). The CDR3 loop reads CASSMGGVSYEQYF. For the CDR3, the DNA is TGTGCCAGTAGTATGGGGGGGGTCTCCTACGAGCAGTACTTC.

The chain combines TRBV28 with TRBJ1-2; 9 bases are a match to TRBD1. The germline gives CDR1 MDHEN, CDR2 SYDVKM. CDR3 length: 16 residues. Trimming cost V 5 bases and J 6 bases; bases outside gene matches: 13. The CDR3 here is CASSLPQGQGANGYTF. The DNA for the CDR3 is TGTGCCAGCAGTCTCCCCCAGGGACAGGGTGCAAATGGCTACACCTTC.

The gene calls are TRBV9 and TRBJ2-2; 10 bases map to TRBD1. The CDR3 loop spans 16 amino acids. Germline CDR1 reads SGDLS; CDR2 reads YYNGEE. Unmatched junction bases numbered 10, after V lost 5 bases and J lost 6 bases. The CDR3 nucleotides are TGTGCCAGCAGAGCCACGGGGACAGGGGACCCCGGGGAGCTGTTTTTT. It translates to CASRATGTGDPGELFF.

The chain employs TRBV6-5 and TRBJ2-7, with D possibly TRBD2 on 6 matching bases. V lost 5 bases, J lost 7 bases, and 21 bases lay in between. The CDR3 totals 15 residues. Per the germline V gene, CDR1 is MNHEY and CDR2 is SVGAGI. CDR3 sequence (DNA): TGTGCCAGCAGTCCCACCTCTAGCGTCCTACGAGAGCAGTACTTC. This gives the protein CASSPTSSVLREQYF.